This TCR beta chain was identified in a study of blood T cells in healthy people across ages. This clonotype was seen more than once but under ten times. Next came a second PCR, run for about 6 to 12 cycles, which used a sample-barcoded 5' primer along with a J-beta primer mix. TCRdb re-called the 5' RACE reads with MiXCR, one entry per CDR3 protein. The sample yields 700,000 to 900,000 distinct CDR3 sequences, more than 25% seen once. J gave up 3 bases and V 1 base, and 9 bases lay outside the gene matches. The CDR3 length is 17 residues. Germline CDR1 reads MGHDK; CDR2 reads SYGVNS. This sample also appeared in a second study, on T cells of mothers and their children. That source reports: Among related mother-child pairs, overlap was slightly higher than in unrelated pairs, though not significantly.

The receptor was derived from a boy aged 5-17 years in good health. The sample taken for sequencing was blood. The V gene is TRBV25-1, the J gene TRBJ2-1; TRBD2 aligns across 7 bases. The CDR3 sequence: CASSESSWASGYNEQFF. The CDR3 region has the DNA TGTGCCAGCAGTGAATCCTCCTGGGCTAGCGGCTACAATGAGCAGTTCTTC.